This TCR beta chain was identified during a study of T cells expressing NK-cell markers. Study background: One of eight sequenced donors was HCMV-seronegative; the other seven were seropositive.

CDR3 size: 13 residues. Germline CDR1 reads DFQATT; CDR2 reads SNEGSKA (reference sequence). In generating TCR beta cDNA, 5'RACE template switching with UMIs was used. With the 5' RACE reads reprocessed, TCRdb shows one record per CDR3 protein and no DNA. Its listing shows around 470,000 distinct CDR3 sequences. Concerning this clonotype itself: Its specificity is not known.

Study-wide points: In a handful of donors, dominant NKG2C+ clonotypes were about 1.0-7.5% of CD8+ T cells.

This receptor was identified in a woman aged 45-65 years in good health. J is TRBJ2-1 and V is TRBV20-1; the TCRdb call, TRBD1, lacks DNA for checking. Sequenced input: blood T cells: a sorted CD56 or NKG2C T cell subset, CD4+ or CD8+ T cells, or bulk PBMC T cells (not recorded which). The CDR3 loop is CSEKGQGLGEQFF.